This TCR beta chain emerged from a study of control samples from healthy donors and cancer patients. Generated by immunoSEQ multiplex PCR, the TCRdb table keeps only in-frame clones and is missing some. The sample lists over 85,000 clones; around 89% were seen once. Germline values: CDR1 MNHEY, CDR2 SVGAGI. CDR3 length: 13 amino acids. The V gene lost 7 bases and the J gene lost 0 bases, with 7 bases spanning the gap. Only one count was recorded for this clone. The V gene is TRBV6-5, the J gene TRBJ1-3; the D is unclear. The receptor was isolated from a woman in her sixties with lung cancer. The sample comprised PBMCs. CDR3 region: CASMSRSGNTIYF. For the CDR3, the DNA is TGTGCCAGCATGAGTCGCTCTGGAAACACCATATATTTT.